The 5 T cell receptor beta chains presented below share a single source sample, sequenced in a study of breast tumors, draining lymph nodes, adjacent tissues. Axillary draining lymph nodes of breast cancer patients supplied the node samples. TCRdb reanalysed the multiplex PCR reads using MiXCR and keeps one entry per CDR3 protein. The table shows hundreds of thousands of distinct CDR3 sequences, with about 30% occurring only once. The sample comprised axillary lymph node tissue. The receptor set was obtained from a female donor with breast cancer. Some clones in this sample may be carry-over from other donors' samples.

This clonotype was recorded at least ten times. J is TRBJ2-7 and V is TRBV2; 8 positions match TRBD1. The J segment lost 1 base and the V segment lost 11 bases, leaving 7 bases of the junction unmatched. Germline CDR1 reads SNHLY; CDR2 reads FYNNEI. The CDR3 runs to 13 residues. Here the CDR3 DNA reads TGTGCCCGCCAGGGACAGGAATCCTACGAGCAGTACTTC. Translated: CARQGQESYEQYF.

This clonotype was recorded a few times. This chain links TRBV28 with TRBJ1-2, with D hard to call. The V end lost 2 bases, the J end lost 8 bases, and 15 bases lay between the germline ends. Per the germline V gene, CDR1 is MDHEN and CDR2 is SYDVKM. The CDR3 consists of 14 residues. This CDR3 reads CASSLDLGVGGYTF. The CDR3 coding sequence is TGTGCCAGCAGTTTAGACCTAGGCGTGGGGGGCTACACCTTC.

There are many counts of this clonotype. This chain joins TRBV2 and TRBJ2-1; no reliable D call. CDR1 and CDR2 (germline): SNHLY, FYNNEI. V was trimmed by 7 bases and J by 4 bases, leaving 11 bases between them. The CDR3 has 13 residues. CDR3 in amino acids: CASIRQDYNEQFF. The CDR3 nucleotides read TGTGCCAGCATAAGGCAGGATTACAATGAGCAGTTCTTC.

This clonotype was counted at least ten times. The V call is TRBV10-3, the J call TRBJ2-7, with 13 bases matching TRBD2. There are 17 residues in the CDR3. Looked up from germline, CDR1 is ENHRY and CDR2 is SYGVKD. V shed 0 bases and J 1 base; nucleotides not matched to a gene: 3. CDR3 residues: CAISESGLAGVSYEQYF. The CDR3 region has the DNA TGTGCCATCAGTGAGTCAGGACTAGCGGGGGTTTCCTACGAGCAGTACTTC.

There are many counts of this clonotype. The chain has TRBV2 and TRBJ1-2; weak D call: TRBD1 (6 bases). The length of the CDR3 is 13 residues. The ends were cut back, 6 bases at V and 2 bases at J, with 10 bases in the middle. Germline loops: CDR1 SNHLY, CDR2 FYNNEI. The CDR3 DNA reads TGTGCCAGCAGGCCTACAGGGAACTATGGCTACACCTTC. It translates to CASRPTGNYGYTF.